These 13 T cell receptor beta chains share one sample of origin, sequenced in a study of beta chain features in type 1 diabetes (dated by TCRdb to about 2018). No antigen has been identified for these receptors. Results the study describes overall, beyond this receptor: A moderate but significant shortening of TCRB CDR3 length was observed in type 1 diabetes patients in all four CD4+ subsets.

Library generation was performed with the immunoSEQ multiplex PCR assay. The entire isolated RNA was reverse transcribed using the High Capacity cDNA Reverse Transcription Kit, and thus expressed TCRB transcripts were sequenced. The immuneACCESS repertoire file appears here via TCRdb, limited to in-frame rearrangements. These files lack a portion of the clones; in checked studies, under half of the deficit traces to unresolved V genes, and the cause of the others is not known. This sample is represented by around 280,000 clones; approximately 16% of them were singletons. Of the sample, less than 0.02% is held by the ten largest clones. What was sequenced was naive CD4+ T cells from blood. This sample's cell subset or site label indicates: true naive CD4+ T cells. The origin of the receptors is a man aged 18 to 30 with type 1 diabetes.

The chain joins TRBV2 to TRBJ2-7; maybe TRBD1 (5 bases). V was clipped by 5 bases and J by 6 bases, with 8 bases between them. The length of the CDR3 is 11 residues. Germline-derived CDR1 and CDR2 are SNHLY and FYNNEI. CDR3 bases: TGTGCCAGCAGTCCAGGGTTCGAGCAGTACTTC. As protein: CASSPGFEQYF.

This clone was detected a few times. The V call is TRBV7-9, the J call TRBJ2-5; unclear D gene. Germline V gene data show CDR1 as SEHNR and CDR2 as FQNEAQ (reference sequence). V dropped 1 base and J dropped 0 bases, with 15 bases sitting between them. The CDR3 is 17 residues long. The CDR3 DNA is TGTGCCAGCAGCTTAGTGACGGTACAGATCCACCAAGAGACCCAGTACTTC. Its translation is CASSLVTVQIHQETQYF.

The CDR3 nucleotides read TGTGCCAGCAGCCCCCCGGGACAGAGGTCCTACGAGCAGTACTTC. It yields the protein CASSPPGQRSYEQYF. V is TRBV7-2 and J is TRBJ2-7; 7 positions agree with TRBD1. V shed 5 bases, J shed 1 base, and the junction held 8 bases outside the gene matches. The V gene's germline CDR1 is SGHTA and CDR2 FQGNSA. There are 15 residues in the CDR3.

The chain carries TRBV2 and TRBJ2-2; D not resolved. The CDR3 spans 12 residues. CDR1 SNHLY and CDR2 FYNNEI come from the germline V gene. Trimming pared 10 bases from V and 1 base from J, leaving 7 bases between. The CDR3 DNA sequence: TGTGCCACCGCAGGGAACACCGGGGAGCTGTTTTTT. It encodes CATAGNTGELFF.

Only a few counts were recorded for this clone. The chain carries TRBV7-2 and TRBJ2-2; TRBD1 matches at 9 bases. The CDR3 contains 17 residues. Looked up from germline, CDR1 is SGHTA and CDR2 is FQGNSA. Trimming cost V 5 bases and J 5 bases; bases outside gene matches: 12. The CDR3 DNA is TGTGCCAGCAGCCTCGACGGGACAGGGAGAGGAACCGGGGAGCTGTTTTTT. Amino acids: CASSLDGTGRGTGELFF. The variable domain in full, completed from reference TRBV7-2 and TRBJ2-2, reads GAGVSQSPSNKVTEKGKDVELRCDPISGHTALYWYRQSLGQGLEFLIYFQGNSAPDKSGLPSDRFSAERTGGSVSTLTIQRTQQEDSAVYLCASSLDGTGRGTGELFFGEGSRLTVL.

The chain is built from TRBV7-9 and TRBJ2-7; no firm D call. Germline values: CDR1 SEHNR, CDR2 FQNEAQ (reference sequence). Deletions cut 5 bases from V and 6 bases from J, with 17 bases between. The CDR3 sequence is 14 residues long. CDR3 in amino acids: CASSLQFTDSEQYF. The CDR3 DNA reads TGTGCCAGCAGCCTACAGTTCACCGATTCCGAGCAGTACTTC.

For this clone: Relative to the germline gene, one junction end is altered; a read error may explain this. The rearrangement links TRBV18 to TRBJ2-4; D may be TRBD1 (6 bases). The CDR3 runs to 14 residues. Per germline, CDR1 KGHSH and CDR2 LQKENI. The CDR3 DNA reads TGTGCCAGCTCATCACCGGGACAACCGCACATTCAGTACTTC. Translated, it gives CASSSPGQPHIQYF.

The chain is built from TRBV6-5 and TRBJ2-7; D may be TRBD1 (5 bases). The germline V gene has CDR1 MNHEY and CDR2 SVGAGI. Trimming shortened V by 0 bases and J by 5 bases, and 14 bases separated the two germline ends. The CDR3 totals 15 residues. In DNA, the CDR3 is TGTGCCAGCAGTTACTCGGGGCAGATTCCAGACGAGCAGTACTTC. Protein product: CASSYSGQIPDEQYF.

The V and J genes are TRBV5-1 and TRBJ2-7, with 8 bases aligning to TRBD2. Looked up from germline, CDR1 is SGHRS and CDR2 is YFSETQ. The CDR3 consists of 15 residues. J was trimmed by 2 bases and V by 4 bases; bases with no gene match: 8. CDR3 coding DNA: TGCGCCAGCAGCATGTTGGGGCGGGGGGCCTACGAGCAGTACTTC. This gives the protein CASSMLGRGAYEQYF.

This chain links TRBV29-1 with TRBJ2-7; 12 nucleotides agree with TRBD1. Per germline, CDR1 SQVTM and CDR2 ANQGSEA. The CDR3 loop spans 14 amino acids. J was trimmed by 9 bases and V by 7 bases; bases with no gene match: 13. The CDR3 loop reads CSAAAGTGGFVQYF. For the CDR3, the DNA is TGCAGCGCCGCGGCCGGGACAGGGGGCTTTGTGCAGTACTTC.

This sequence joins TRBV18 and TRBJ1-3, with no clear D. The CDR3 has 14 residues. Trimming cost V 3 bases and J 16 bases, with 22 bases left between them. Germline assignment: CDR1 KGHSH and CDR2 LQKENI. As DNA, the CDR3 is TGTGCCAGCTCACCGATGGGCCTCGTGAGAAACATGTATTTT. Its protein product is CASSPMGLVRNMYF. Drawing the rest from reference TRBV18 and TRBJ1-3, the complete variable domain is NAGVMQNPRHLVRRRGQEARLRCSPMKGHSHVYWYRQLPEEGLKFMVYLQKENIIDESGMPKERFSAEFPKEGPSILRIQQVVRGDSAAYFCASSPMGLVRNMYFGEGSWLTVV.

This clone showed up just a few times. This chain connects TRBV7-8 to TRBJ2-3; 7 bases fit TRBD2. CDR3 size: 16 residues. V was pared by 7 bases and J by 2 bases, with 12 bases of the junction left unmatched. Germline V gene sequence: CDR1 SGHVS, CDR2 FQNEAQ. CDR3 in DNA: TGTGCCAGCACCCTAGGGGCGGGAGATCCCACAGATACGCAGTATTTT. Protein sequence: CASTLGAGDPTDTQYF.

The sample holds a few counts of this clone. For the CDR3, the DNA is TGCGCCAGCAGTCAATCCCCGGGACTAGCCAAAAACATTCAGTACTTC. Amino acids: CASSQSPGLAKNIQYF. The chain links TRBV23-1 to TRBJ2-4, with a possible D match to TRBD2 (6 bases). TRBV23-1 falls under the ORF class, with uncertain function. The CDR3 covers 16 residues. The V end lost 0 bases, the J end lost 0 bases, and 9 bases lay between the germline ends.